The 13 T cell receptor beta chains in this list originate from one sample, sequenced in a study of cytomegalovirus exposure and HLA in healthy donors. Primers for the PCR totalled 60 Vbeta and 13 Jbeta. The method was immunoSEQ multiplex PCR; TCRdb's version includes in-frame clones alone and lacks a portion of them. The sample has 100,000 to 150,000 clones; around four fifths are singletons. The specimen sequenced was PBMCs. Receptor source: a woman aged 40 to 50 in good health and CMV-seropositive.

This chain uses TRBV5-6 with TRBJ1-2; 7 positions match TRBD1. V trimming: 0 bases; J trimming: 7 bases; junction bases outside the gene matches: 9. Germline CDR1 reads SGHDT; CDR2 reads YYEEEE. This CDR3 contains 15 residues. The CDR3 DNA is TGTGCCAGCAGCTTGGCCGGGGACAGAAATTTTGGCTACACCTTC. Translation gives CASSLAGDRNFGYTF.

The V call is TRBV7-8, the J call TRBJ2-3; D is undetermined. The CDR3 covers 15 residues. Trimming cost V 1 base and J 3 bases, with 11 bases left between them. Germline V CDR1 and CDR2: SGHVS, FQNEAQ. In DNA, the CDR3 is TGTGCCAGCAGCTTAGTATCGACAACTACAGATACGCAGTATTTT. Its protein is CASSLVSTTTDTQYF.

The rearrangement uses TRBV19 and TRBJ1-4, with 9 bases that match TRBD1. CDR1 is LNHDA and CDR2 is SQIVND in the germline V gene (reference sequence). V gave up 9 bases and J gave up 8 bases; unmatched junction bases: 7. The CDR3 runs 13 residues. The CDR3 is CASSRQGEEKLFF. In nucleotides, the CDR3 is TGTGCCAGCTCACGACAGGGGGAAGAAAAACTGTTTTTT.

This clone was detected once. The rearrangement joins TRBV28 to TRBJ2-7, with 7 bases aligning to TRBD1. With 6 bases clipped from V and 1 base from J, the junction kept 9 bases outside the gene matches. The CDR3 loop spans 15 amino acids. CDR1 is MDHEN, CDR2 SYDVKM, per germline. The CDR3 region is CASRTAPGQSYEQYF. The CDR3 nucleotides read TGTGCCAGCAGGACGGCACCGGGACAGTCCTACGAGCAGTACTTC.

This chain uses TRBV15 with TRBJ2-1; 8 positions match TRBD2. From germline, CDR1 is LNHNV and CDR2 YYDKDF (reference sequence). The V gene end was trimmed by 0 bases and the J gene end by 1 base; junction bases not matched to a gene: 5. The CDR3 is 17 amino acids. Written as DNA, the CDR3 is TGTGCCACCAGCAGAGAGACTAGCGTTAATTCCTACAATGAGCAGTTCTTC. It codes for CATSRETSVNSYNEQFF. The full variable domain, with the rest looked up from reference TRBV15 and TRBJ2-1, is DAMVIQNPRYQVTQFGKPVTLSCSQTLNHNVMYWYQQKSSQAPKLLFHYYDKDFNNEADTPDNFQSRRPNTSFCFLDIRSPGLGDTAMYLCATSRETSVNSYNEQFFGPGTRLTVL.

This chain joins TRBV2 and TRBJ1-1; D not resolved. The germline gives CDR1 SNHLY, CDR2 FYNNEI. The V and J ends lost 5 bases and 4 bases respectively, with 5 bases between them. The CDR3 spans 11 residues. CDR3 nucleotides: TGTGCCAGCAGTTCGGGCACTGAAGCTTTCTTT. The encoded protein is CASSSGTEAFF.

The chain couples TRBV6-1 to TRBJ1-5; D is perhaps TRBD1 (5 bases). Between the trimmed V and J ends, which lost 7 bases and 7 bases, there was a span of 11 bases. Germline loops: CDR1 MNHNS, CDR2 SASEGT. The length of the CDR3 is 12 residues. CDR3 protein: CASTWGEQPQHF. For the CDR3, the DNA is TGTGCCAGCACATGGGGGGAGCAGCCCCAGCATTTT.

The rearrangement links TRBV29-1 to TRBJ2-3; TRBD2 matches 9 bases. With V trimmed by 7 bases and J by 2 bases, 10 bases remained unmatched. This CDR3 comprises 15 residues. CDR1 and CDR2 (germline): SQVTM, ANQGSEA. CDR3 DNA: TGCAGCGCCACACCCCGGACTAGCGACACAGATACGCAGTATTTT. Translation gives CSATPRTSDTDTQYF.

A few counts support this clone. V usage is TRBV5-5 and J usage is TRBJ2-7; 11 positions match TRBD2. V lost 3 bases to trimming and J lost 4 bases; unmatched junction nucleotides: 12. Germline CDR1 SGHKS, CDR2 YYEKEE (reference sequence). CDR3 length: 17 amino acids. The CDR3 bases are TGTGCCAGCAGCTATAGCCTCTCCGGGACTAGCGGTTACGAGCAGTACTTC. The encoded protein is CASSYSLSGTSGYEQYF. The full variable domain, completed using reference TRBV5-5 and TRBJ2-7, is DAGVTQSPTHLIKTRGQQVTLRCSPISGHKSVSWYQQVLGQGPQFIFQYYEKEERGRGNFPDRFSARQFPNYSSELNVNALLLGDSALYLCASSYSLSGTSGYEQYFGPGTRLTVT.

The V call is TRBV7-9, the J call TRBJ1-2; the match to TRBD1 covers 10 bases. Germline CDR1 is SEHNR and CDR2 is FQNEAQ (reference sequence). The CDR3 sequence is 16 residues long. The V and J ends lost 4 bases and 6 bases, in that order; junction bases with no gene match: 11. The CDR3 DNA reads TGTGCCAGCAGCTCCGGTCCCGGGACAGGGGAGAATGGCTACACCTTC. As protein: CASSSGPGTGENGYTF. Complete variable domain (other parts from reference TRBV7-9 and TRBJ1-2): DTGVSQNPRHKITKRGQNVTFRCDPISEHNRLYWYRQTLGQGPEFLTYFQNEAQLEKSRLLSDRFSAERPKGSFSTLEIQRTEQGDSAMYLCASSSGPGTGENGYTFGSGTRLTVV.

This CDR3 reads CASSDLREGTDTQYF. The CDR3 DNA reads TGTGCCAGCAGTGATTTGCGGGAGGGCACAGATACGCAGTATTTT. V usage is TRBV25-1 and J usage is TRBJ2-3; 8 nucleotides align to TRBD2. The CDR3 extends over 15 amino acids. The J segment lost 1 base and the V segment lost 3 bases, leaving 3 bases of the junction unmatched. Looked up from germline, CDR1 is MGHDK and CDR2 is SYGVNS.

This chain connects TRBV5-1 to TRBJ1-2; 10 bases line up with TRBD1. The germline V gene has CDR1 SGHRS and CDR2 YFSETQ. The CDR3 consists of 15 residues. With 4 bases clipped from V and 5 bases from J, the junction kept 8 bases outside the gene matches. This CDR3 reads CASSQGTGVEYGYTF. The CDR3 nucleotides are TGCGCCAGCAGCCAGGGGACAGGGGTCGAGTATGGCTACACCTTC.

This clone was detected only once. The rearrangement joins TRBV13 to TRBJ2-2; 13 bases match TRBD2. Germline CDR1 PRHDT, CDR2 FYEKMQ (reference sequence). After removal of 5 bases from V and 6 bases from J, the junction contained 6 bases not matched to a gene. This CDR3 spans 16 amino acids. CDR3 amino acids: CASSPRLAGGPGELFF. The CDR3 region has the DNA TGTGCCAGCAGCCCCCGACTAGCGGGAGGTCCCGGGGAGCTGTTTTTT.